What follows are 7 T cell receptor beta chains derived from one specimen sequenced in a study of cytomegalovirus exposure and HLA in healthy donors. Researchers ran the PCR with 60 Vbeta and 13 Jbeta primers. Method: immunoSEQ multiplex PCR; TCRdb's copy keeps in-frame clones and lacks some. The data show fewer than 150,000 clones, approximately 80% seen once. Sequencing used PBMCs. The receptors here all came from a male donor in good health and CMV-seronegative.

The chain uses TRBV27 and TRBJ1-6; maybe TRBD1 (5 bases). The V gene lost 3 bases and the J gene lost 4 bases, with 10 bases spanning the gap. This CDR3 comprises 15 residues. Germline CDR1 and CDR2: MNHEY and SMNVEV (reference sequence). In DNA form, the CDR3 reads TGTGCCAGCAGTTTCATGGGGGGGTATAATTCACCCCTCCACTTT. This gives the protein CASSFMGGYNSPLHF.

As to this clone: The same CDR3 also results from other DNA sequences found in this sample. The V call is TRBV29-1, the J call TRBJ2-3, with D unresolved. This CDR3 has 13 residues. V dropped 1 base and J dropped 1 base, with 6 bases sitting between them. Germline CDR1 SQVTM, CDR2 ANQGSEA. The CDR3: CSVEAGGTDTQYF. CDR3 DNA sequence: TGCAGCGTTGAAGCTGGAGGCACAGATACGCAGTATTTT.

V usage is TRBV4-1 and J usage is TRBJ2-5, with 7 nucleotides matching TRBD1. Germline V gene sequence: CDR1 MGHRA, CDR2 YSYEKL. Trimming took 2 bases from V and 4 from J; bases not matched to a gene: 10. CDR3 size: 16 residues. Here the CDR3 reads CASSQSPSGGSETQYF. For the CDR3, the DNA is TGCGCCAGCAGCCAATCGCCCTCAGGGGGATCAGAGACCCAGTACTTC.

This clone has just a few counts. Other DNA sequences in this specimen translate into the identical CDR3. The V and J genes are TRBV28 and TRBJ1-1; possibly TRBD1 for D (6 bases). Germline V CDR1 and CDR2: MDHEN, SYDVKM. The CDR3 sequence is 15 residues long. Trimming took 5 bases from V and 1 from J, leaving 14 bases between them. The chain's CDR3 is CASSPRTATNTEAFF. DNA for the CDR3: TGTGCCAGCAGTCCGCGGACAGCGACGAACACTGAAGCTTTCTTT.

This chain joins TRBV6-6 and TRBJ1-2; 7 bases fit TRBD1. Germline V CDR1 and CDR2: MNHNY, SVGAGI (reference sequence). The V and J ends lost 6 bases and 7 bases, in that order; junction bases with no gene match: 8. This CDR3 comprises 13 residues. The CDR3 protein is CASSFGQEFGYTF. In DNA, the CDR3 is TGTGCCAGCAGCTTTGGACAGGAATTTGGCTACACCTTC.

The chain joins TRBV2 to TRBJ2-5, with 7 bases fitting TRBD2. Germline-derived CDR1 and CDR2 are SNHLY and FYNNEI. The J segment lost 6 bases and the V segment lost 7 bases, leaving 11 bases of the junction unmatched. The CDR3 is 14 residues long. The DNA of the CDR3 is TGTGCCAGCACCGCCCTAACTAGCGTGAAGACCCAGTACTTC. This gives the protein CASTALTSVKTQYF.

V gene TRBV19 combines with J gene TRBJ1-5; 8 positions agree with TRBD1. Germline CDR1 is LNHDA and CDR2 is SQIVND (reference sequence). The CDR3 is 15 amino acids. Germline trimming cut 4 bases from V and 7 bases from J; bases unmatched to any gene: 9. The CDR3 DNA is TGTGCCAGTAGTACACAGGGGGGGTATCGACAGCCCCAGCATTTT. Amino acid sequence: CASSTQGGYRQPQHF.